This T cell receptor beta chain is drawn from a study of spatial heterogeneity in lung cancer. Broader study findings: At resection, ubiquitous expanded tumor TCRs appeared in blood more than at follow-up.

The time point: sample taken at primary tumor resection. The donors comprised about 70 untreated early-stage non-small cell lung cancer patients. Material for sequencing was whole RNA from tumor, nontumor lung or frozen PBMC, left unsorted. TCR cDNA molecules were tagged individually, and each one carried a unique molecular identifier. TCRdb re-called the 5' RACE reads with MiXCR, one entry per CDR3 protein. This table holds tens of thousands of distinct CDR3 sequences, over 9.5% found once. Losses at the gene ends were 2 bases for V and 3 bases for J; bases not matched to a gene: 7. The CDR3 runs 16 residues. CDR1 and CDR2 (germline): SNHLY, FYNNEI. This clonotype occurred a few times. Antigen unknown.

This sequence joins TRBV2 and TRBJ1-5, with 7 bases matching TRBD1. The sample was PBMCs, taken at surgery. The sequence derives from a male donor with early-stage non-small cell lung cancer. CDR3 DNA sequence: TGTGCCAGCAGTGAATGGACAGGAGCACTCAATCAGCCCCAGCATTTT. This gives the protein CASSEWTGALNQPQHF.